The 6 T cell receptor beta chains listed next were all sequenced from one sample in a study of T cell responses to AZD1222 COVID-19 vaccine. This table comes from immunoSEQ multiplex PCR, and its TCRdb copy is limited to in-frame clones, with some not included. Of roughly 120,000 clones detected, over 75% appear once; the ten largest clones hold 1% to 1.5%. The sequences come from peripheral blood, collected on day 0 of AZD1222 vaccination. Receptor source: an adult in good health.

The rearrangement links TRBV10-1 to TRBJ1-4; D gene uncertain. Germline lookup yields CDR1 WNHNN and CDR2 SYGVQD (reference sequence). Trimming pared 8 bases from V and 5 bases from J, leaving 6 bases between. CDR3 length: 11 amino acids. CDR3 in DNA: TGCGCCAGCGTTGCGAATGAAAAACTGTTTTTT. This codes for CASVANEKLFF.

The CDR3 DNA sequence: TGTGCCAGTAGTATCAAGGGCCGGAACACTGAAGCTTTCTTT. Protein: CASSIKGRNTEAFF. The chain is built from TRBV19 and TRBJ1-1; D is undetermined. The CDR3 runs to 14 residues. V was clipped by 3 bases and J by 1 base, with 9 bases between them. CDR1 is LNHDA, CDR2 SQIVND, per germline (reference sequence).

V usage is TRBV7-9 and J usage is TRBJ2-7; no firm D call. Trimming removed 3 bases at V and 3 bases at J, with 9 bases between. The CDR3 length is 13 residues. Germline V gene sequence: CDR1 SEHNR, CDR2 FQNEAQ (reference sequence). The CDR3 DNA reads as TGTGCCAGCAGCTTTGATAAAAACTACGAGCAGTACTTC. As protein: CASSFDKNYEQYF.

The V gene is TRBV5-1, the J gene TRBJ2-5; 10 bases agree with TRBD2. J lost 4 bases, V lost 6 bases, and 9 bases had no gene match. This CDR3 is 15 amino acids long. Per the germline V gene, CDR1 is SGHRS and CDR2 is YFSETQ. Here the CDR3 reads CASKGNSGGSETQYF. The CDR3 DNA sequence: TGCGCCAGCAAGGGGAATAGCGGGGGGTCAGAGACCCAGTACTTC.

The chain links TRBV6-2 or TRBV6-3 to TRBJ2-5, with 11 bases that match TRBD2. Trimming took 4 bases from V and 6 from J; bases not matched to a gene: 7. Germline CDR1 is MNHEY and CDR2 is SVGEGT. There are 15 residues in the CDR3. The CDR3 sequence: CASSSPGLAVQTQYF. The DNA of the CDR3 is TGTGCCAGCAGTTCCCCGGGACTAGCGGTACAGACCCAGTACTTC.

The chain has TRBV6-1 and TRBJ1-3; D not resolved. Deletions cut 3 bases from V and 2 bases from J, with 11 bases between. Germline V gives CDR1 MNHNS, CDR2 SASEGT. The CDR3 loop spans 15 amino acids. The CDR3 DNA is TGTGCCAGCAGTGAGCGGTGGGGAACTGGAAACACCATATATTTT. Translated: CASSERWGTGNTIYF.